This T cell receptor beta chain originates from a study of blood T cell repertoires in COVID-19. As for the study in general: Acute-phase and convalescent COVID-19 samples originated in the United States, Italy and Spain. From T cells, B-cell-depleted T cells, or PBMCs came the material, which was cDNA or gDNA.

CDR1 is SGHRS and CDR2 is YFSETQ in the germline V gene. The ends were cut back, 7 bases at V and 5 bases at J, with 19 bases in the middle. The CDR3 extends over 14 amino acids. How the authors handled the data: Estimation of nucleated cell counts was performed using reference gene primer amplification. Clones were sequenced by immunoSEQ multiplex PCR, and TCRdb holds only the in-frame ones, with some missing. V, J and clone size are those of that table, while D and trimming were read from the DNA. The repertoire has over 200,000 clones, over 75% of them found once; the top ten carry approximately 0.8%.

The chain joins TRBV5-1 to TRBJ2-7; perhaps TRBD1 as D (6 bases). The sample was peripheral blood. The clonotype comes from a woman aged 25 to 39 with acute or convalescent COVID-19. The CDR3 spells CASQQQGPANEQYF. The DNA for the CDR3 is TGCGCCAGCCAGCAACAGGGTCCCGCGAACGAGCAGTACTTC.